The clone carrying this TCR beta chain showed up just once. Profiling relied on immunoSEQ multiplex PCR, and the TCRdb table lists in-frame clones only, not all of them. The sample has about 67,000 clones; roughly 92% are singletons. There are 14 residues in the CDR3. Germline CDR1 MDHEN, CDR2 SYDVKM. After removal of 3 bases from V and 3 bases from J, the junction contained 5 bases not matched to a gene. This sample is part of a study of T cell changes during pregnancy in multiple sclerosis. The clonotype originates from a female donor in good health, enrolled as a control in a pregnancy study. The chain couples TRBV28 to TRBJ2-7, with 7 bases aligning to TRBD2. Specimen: peripheral blood, collected in the first trimester of pregnancy. CDR3 amino acids: CASSLGGNVYEQYF. The CDR3 DNA sequence: TGTGCCAGCAGTTTGGGAGGGAACGTCTACGAGCAGTACTTC.